This TCR beta chain comes out of a study of Graves' ophthalmopathy and Graves' hyperthyroidism. Study-level findings and limits: With more than 60% sensitivity and about 74% specificity, the model predicted ophthalmopathy progression.

The V gene end was trimmed by 4 bases and the J gene end by 5 bases; junction bases not matched to a gene: 8. The length of the CDR3 is 15 residues. Patients with other autoimmune diseases, uncontrolled infections, pregnancy or lactation were excluded. In the case of this clonotype: The target antigen is unknown.

Investigators amplified TCR beta CDR3 regions from RNA transcripts. The authors performed first-round RT-PCR with HTBI primers and then a second-round multiplex PCR. Each CDR3 protein is one row after TCRdb ran MiXCR on the multiplex PCR reads. The data show about 1.1 million distinct CDR3 sequences, about two fifths seen once. The source of this sequence is an adult man with Graves' hyperthyroidism. The chain recombines TRBV12-3 or TRBV12-4 with TRBJ2-7, with 10 bases matching TRBD1. What was sequenced was peripheral blood or thyroid tissue (not recorded which). The CDR3 region is CASSYLTGGVDEQYF. In DNA form, the CDR3 reads TGTGCCAGCAGTTACCTGACAGGGGGCGTGGACGAGCAGTACTTC.